This T cell receptor (beta chain) was captured by sequencing in a study of cytomegalovirus exposure and HLA in healthy donors. Germline loops: CDR1 SGHAT, CDR2 FQDESV (reference sequence). Trimming shortened V by 7 bases and J by 6 bases, and 15 bases separated the two germline ends. CDR3 length equals 13 residues. With 60 Vbeta and 13 Jbeta primers, the PCR was carried out. Some clones are missing from TCRdb's copy, which holds only in-frame ones; the method was immunoSEQ multiplex PCR. The sample includes 65,000 to 85,000 clones. Whole-study findings and limits: In all likelihood, a cluster of highly shared sequence variants was a sequencing artifact.

With regard to this clone: Its target is unknown.

The sequenced material came from PBMCs. The clonotype was recovered from a female donor in good health and CMV-seropositive. The chain carries TRBV11-1 and TRBJ1-1; D gene uncertain. The CDR3 nucleotides are TGTGCCAGCAACTCGGACTTTTCCGCTGAAGCTTTCTTT. Its protein is CASNSDFSAEAFF.